This TCR beta chain was sequenced in a study of cytomegalovirus exposure and HLA in healthy donors. Primers for the PCR totalled 60 Vbeta and 13 Jbeta. The data were produced by immunoSEQ multiplex PCR, yet TCRdb's version contains in-frame clones alone and is incomplete. The table has under 150,000 clones, around two thirds seen once. The CDR3 totals 13 residues. The V and J ends lost 7 bases and 2 bases, in that order; junction bases with no gene match: 5. Germline V gene data show CDR1 as SGHRS and CDR2 as YFSETQ. The clonotype originates from a human donor in good health. The source material was PBMCs. This chain links TRBV5-1 with TRBJ2-5, with 7 bases aligning to TRBD2. CDR3 bases: TGCGCCAGCGGGGGGGGTCTTCAAGAGACCCAGTACTTC. Its translation: CASGGGLQETQYF.